This T cell receptor (beta chain) was profiled in a study of T cell repertoires in cytomegalovirus infection. About the study: CMV infection and matching HLA type were both indicated by public TCR beta signatures. Findings and limits, study-wide: It was HLA-C-restricted CMV-specific TCR beta clonotypes that dominated the response ex vivo. Summed frequency of public TCR beta families distinguished CMV carriers with the relevant HLA.

Remarks on this clonotype: Its matching antigen is unknown.

TCRdb fed the reads into MiXCR, producing one record per CDR3 protein. The repertoire has around 750,000 distinct CDR3 sequences, 32% of them found once; the top ten carry around an eighth. This clonotype was sampled from a human donor in good health (CMV status not recorded). Some clones in this sample may be carry-over from other donors' samples. Sequencing used cultured CD8+ T cells from PBMCs, obtained from culture after CMV antigen stimulation.

CDR3 amino acids: CASSPSGGSFYNEQFF. CDR3 nucleotides: TGTGCCAGCAGCCCAAGCGGGGGAAGCTTCTACAATGAGCAGTTCTTC. The V call is TRBV11-3, the J call TRBJ2-1, with 8 nucleotides matching TRBD2. Losses at the gene ends were 5 bases for V and 3 bases for J; bases not matched to a gene: 9. CDR3 size: 16 residues. Germline V CDR1 and CDR2: SGHNT, YENEEA.